Each of the 20 T cell receptor beta chains below was sequenced from the same sample in a study of CD8 T cells in ankylosing spondylitis. One entry per CDR3 protein, called by TCRdb with MiXCR from the 5' RACE reads. The profile covers 300,000 to 350,000 distinct CDR3 sequences, with approximately 10% appearing a single time and around 10% taken by the ten largest. The sample comprised blood, either unsorted or a sorted T cell fraction (not recorded which). The receptor set was obtained from a female donor with ankylosing spondylitis or in good health (not recorded which).

With regard to this clonotype: A much larger clonotype is one base distant, so this may be a read error. This chain uses TRBV5-1 with TRBJ1-1; D is ambiguous. The CDR3 length is 15 residues. The V end lost 4 bases, the J end lost 1 base, and 14 bases lay between the germline ends. Germline V gene sequence: CDR1 SGHRS, CDR2 YFSETQ. The CDR3 region is CASSKRRGKNTEAFF. CDR3 DNA: TGCGCCAGCAGCAAACGGAGAGGGAAGAACACTGAAGCTTTCTTT. The complete variable domain, with remaining parts taken from reference TRBV5-1 and TRBJ1-1, reads KAGVTQTPRYLIKTRGQQVTLSCSPISGHRSVSWYQQTPGQGLQFLFEYFSETQRNKGNFPGRFSGRQFSNSRSEMNVSTLELGDSALYLCASSKRRGKNTEAFFGQGTRLTVV.

This clonotype was detected many times. The V gene is TRBV7-8, the J gene TRBJ2-1; 9 nucleotides align to TRBD2. Per germline, CDR1 SGHVS and CDR2 FQNEAQ. V trimming: 5 bases; J trimming: 5 bases; junction bases outside the gene matches: 7. The CDR3 has 15 amino acids. The CDR3 DNA is TGTGCCAGCAGCCGGAAGCGGGAGGTAGACAATGAGCAGTTCTTC. Amino acid sequence: CASSRKREVDNEQFF.

With respect to this clonotype: A much more abundant neighbour one base away suggests this may be a read error. The CDR3 is CNAPREMNTEAFF. The CDR3 nucleotides are TGCAATGCGCCTAGGGAGATGAACACTGAAGCTTTCTTT. The chain carries TRBV20-1 and TRBJ1-1; D gene uncertain. The CDR3 spans 13 residues. Germline CDR1 is DFQATT and CDR2 is SNEGSKA (reference sequence).

The chain recombines TRBV6-1 with TRBJ1-4, with TRBD1 matching 9 bases. The CDR3 is 15 residues long. Losses at the gene ends were 6 bases for V and 7 bases for J; bases not matched to a gene: 9. In germline, CDR1 is MNHNS, CDR2 SASEGT. This chain's CDR3 is CASRRTGGLREKLFF. CDR3 bases: TGTGCCAGCAGGCGTACAGGGGGCTTACGTGAAAAACTGTTTTTT.

This clonotype has a handful of counts. The rearrangement uses TRBV20-1 and TRBJ1-5; possibly TRBD1 for D (6 bases). The V gene's germline CDR1 is DFQATT and CDR2 SNEGSKA (reference sequence). V lost 0 bases and J 7 bases, leaving 13 bases between the germline ends. The CDR3 consists of 14 residues. The CDR3 loop reads CSARDRTGWQPQHF. In DNA, the CDR3 is TGCAGTGCTAGAGATCGAACAGGGTGGCAGCCCCAGCATTTT.

This clonotype showed up many times. This chain uses TRBV7-7 with TRBJ2-3; D uncertain. Germline CDR1 reads SSHAT; CDR2 reads FNYEAQ (reference sequence). CDR3 length: 14 amino acids. V shed 3 bases and J shed 6 bases, with 13 bases lying between them. DNA for the CDR3: TGTGCCAGCAGCTTGATTCATTCCGGCGATACGCAGTATTTT. This codes for CASSLIHSGDTQYF.

This clonotype was picked up many times. The chain has TRBV20-1 and TRBJ2-7; 7 bases map to TRBD2. The length of the CDR3 is 13 residues. Germline V gene sequence: CDR1 DFQATT, CDR2 SNEGSKA (reference sequence). V gave up 5 bases and J gave up 4 bases; unmatched junction bases: 8. CDR3 loop: CSAPLRGGYEQYF. The CDR3 DNA sequence: TGCAGTGCTCCCTTAAGGGGAGGGTACGAGCAGTACTTC.

Regarding this clonotype: A single base separates this from a much larger clone, so it may be a read error. J is TRBJ2-1 and V is TRBV20-1, with 10 bases lining up with TRBD2. Germline V lookup: CDR1 DFQATT, CDR2 SNEGSKA (reference sequence). This CDR3 comprises 14 residues. DNA of the CDR3: TGCAATGCTAGGAGGACTAGCGGTTACAATGAGCAGTTCTTC. Translation gives CNARRTSGYNEQFF.

The chain couples TRBV20-1 to TRBJ2-5, with 11 bases that match TRBD2. The CDR3 is 19 residues long. Germline lookup yields CDR1 DFQATT and CDR2 SNEGSKA (reference sequence). The V and J ends lost 2 bases and 5 bases, in that order; junction bases with no gene match: 19. CDR3: CSARPPPGALAGVGETQYF. Here the CDR3 DNA reads TGCAGTGCTAGACCGCCCCCGGGGGCACTAGCGGGAGTTGGTGAGACCCAGTACTTC.

This clonotype showed up many times. The V call is TRBV28, the J call TRBJ2-1; D unresolved. CDR1 is MDHEN and CDR2 is SYDVKM in the germline V gene. Trimming cost V 8 bases and J 12 bases, with 11 bases left between them. CDR3 length: 10 residues. Here the CDR3 DNA reads TGTGCCAGCGCTCGACGTGGGCAGTTCTTC. Its translation: CASARRGQFF.

CDR3: CASSASGRADEQYF. The CDR3 bases are TGTGCCAGCAGCGCTAGCGGGAGGGCTGACGAGCAGTACTTC. The chain employs TRBV7-2 and TRBJ2-7, with 12 positions matching TRBD2. The CDR3 covers 14 residues. Per germline, CDR1 SGHTA and CDR2 FQGNSA. V dropped 5 bases and J dropped 5; count of bases not matched to a gene: 4. The variable domain in full, completed from reference TRBV7-2 and TRBJ2-7, reads GAGVSQSPSNKVTEKGKDVELRCDPISGHTALYWYRQSLGQGLEFLIYFQGNSAPDKSGLPSDRFSAERTGGSVSTLTIQRTQQEDSAVYLCASSASGRADEQYFGPGTRLTVT.

This clonotype turned up a few times. The V and J genes are TRBV15 and TRBJ2-2; a weak D match, TRBD2 (5 bases). Trimming shortened V by 4 bases and J by 5 bases, and 11 bases separated the two germline ends. The CDR3 runs 14 residues. Germline values: CDR1 LNHNV, CDR2 YYDKDF (reference sequence). In nucleotides, the CDR3 is TGTGCCACCAGCAAAGCCGAGGGAACCGGGGAGCTGTTTTTT. As protein: CATSKAEGTGELFF.

The table lists this clonotype with many counts. This rearrangement joins TRBV5-1 to TRBJ2-1; 8 bases fit TRBD1. Losses at the gene ends were 3 bases for V and 2 bases for J; bases not matched to a gene: 1. The CDR3 extends over 14 amino acids. The germline V gene has CDR1 SGHRS and CDR2 YFSETQ. CDR3 amino acids: CASSSGGAYNEQFF. The CDR3 DNA is TGCGCCAGCAGCTCAGGGGGCGCCTACAATGAGCAGTTCTTC. The full variable domain, with the rest looked up from reference TRBV5-1 and TRBJ2-1, is KAGVTQTPRYLIKTRGQQVTLSCSPISGHRSVSWYQQTPGQGLQFLFEYFSETQRNKGNFPGRFSGRQFSNSRSEMNVSTLELGDSALYLCASSSGGAYNEQFFGPGTRLTVL.

The gene calls are TRBV5-1 and TRBJ1-6, with 9 nucleotides matching TRBD1. V lost 4 bases to trimming and J lost 5 bases; unmatched junction nucleotides: 7. The CDR3 extends over 16 amino acids. Germline V CDR1 and CDR2: SGHRS, YFSETQ. The CDR3 nucleotides are TGCGCCAGCAGCCTTACCGGGACAGGGAATAATTCACCCCTCCACTTT. It is translated as CASSLTGTGNNSPLHF.

There are many counts of this clonotype. The chain has TRBV15 and TRBJ2-5; the D is unclear. The V gene lost 0 bases and the J gene lost 2 bases, with 1 base spanning the gap. Germline CDR1 LNHNV, CDR2 YYDKDF (reference sequence). There are 12 residues in the CDR3. Written as DNA, the CDR3 is TGTGCCACCAGCAGAGATCAAGAGACCCAGTACTTC. It codes for CATSRDQETQYF.

The rearrangement links TRBV28 to TRBJ2-5; unclear D gene. The length of the CDR3 is 15 residues. CDR1 and CDR2 from the germline V gene are MDHEN and SYDVKM. V was cut by 8 bases and J by 5 bases, with 21 bases left in between. Written as DNA, the CDR3 is TGTGCCAGCCTGTCCCTGCGGTCCAACGAGGAGACCCAGTACTTC. Protein: CASLSLRSNEETQYF.

This clonotype has a count of ten or more. The rearrangement links TRBV12-3 or TRBV12-4 to TRBJ2-5; possibly TRBD2 for D (7 bases). CDR3 length: 13 residues. V lost 3 bases and J lost 5, with 10 bases in between. CDR3 sequence: CASSLGGLETQYF. CDR3 bases: TGTGCCAGCAGTTTGGGGGGGCTGGAGACCCAGTACTTC.

This rearrangement joins TRBV5-1 to TRBJ2-7, with TRBD1 matching over 7 bases. Germline V gene lookup returns CDR1 SGHRS and CDR2 YFSETQ. Trimming cost V 1 base and J 7 bases; bases outside gene matches: 5. The CDR3 is 13 residues long. The CDR3 region has the DNA TGCGCCAGCAGCTTGAGGGGGCTCGAGGAGCAGTACTTC. It codes for CASSLRGLEEQYF.

This sequence joins TRBV13 and TRBJ2-7; 7 bases line up with TRBD1. This CDR3 region has 13 residues. Germline V gene lookup returns CDR1 PRHDT and CDR2 FYEKMQ (reference sequence). V shed 5 bases, J shed 2 bases, and the junction held 3 bases outside the gene matches. The CDR3 region has the DNA TGTGCCAGCAGCGACAGGGTGACCTACGAGCAGTACTTC. As protein: CASSDRVTYEQYF.

Concerning this clonotype itself: Since the CDR3 does not end with the conserved phenylalanine or tryptophan, this likely comes from a read error. The rearrangement joins TRBV20-1 to TRBJ2-7, with D unclear. The germline V and J ends were trimmed by 0 bases and 2 bases, with 8 bases remaining between them. Germline CDR1 is DFQATT and CDR2 is SNEGSKA (reference sequence). The length of the CDR3 is 13 residues. CDR3 DNA sequence: TGCAGTGCTAGAGAATCGGCTACCTACGAGCAGTACTTA. This gives the protein CSARESATYEQYL.